This record concerns one T cell receptor (beta chain) sequence. Original processing methods: How many nucleated cells were present was estimated from reference gene primer amplification. Here immunoSEQ multiplex PCR was the method, and the copy in TCRdb shows in-frame clones only, minus some. V and J calls and clone size are copied from that table; D and trimming were computed from the DNA. The sample has approximately 350,000 clones; approximately 86% are singletons. The data derive from a study of blood T cell repertoires in COVID-19. The overall study: The samples span acute and convalescent COVID-19 from the United States, Italy and Spain. PBMCs, B-cell-depleted T cells, or T cells provided the cDNA or gDNA that made up the material.

Germline CDR1 reads KGHSH; CDR2 reads LQKENI. This CDR3 is built from 16 residues. V lost 1 base, J lost 0 bases, and 5 bases stayed unmatched. The V call is TRBV18, the J call TRBJ1-1; 7 bases match TRBD1. Sequenced: peripheral blood. The clonotype originates from a woman aged 60 to 75 with COVID-19, enrolled during active disease. Here the CDR3 DNA reads TGTGCCAGCTCACCACAGGGGGCGCCTATGAACACTGAAGCTTTCTTT. Its translation is CASSPQGAPMNTEAFF.